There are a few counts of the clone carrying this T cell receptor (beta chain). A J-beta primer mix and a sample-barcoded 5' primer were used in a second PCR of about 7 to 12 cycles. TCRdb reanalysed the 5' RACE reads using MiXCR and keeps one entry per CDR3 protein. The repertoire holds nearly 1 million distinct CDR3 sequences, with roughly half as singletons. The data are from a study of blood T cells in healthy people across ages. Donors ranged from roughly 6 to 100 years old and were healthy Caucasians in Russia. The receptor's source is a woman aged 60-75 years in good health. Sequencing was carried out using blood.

CDR3 nucleotides: TGTGCCAGCAGTTACGCCGAGAGACTAGCTCGGCCGGATACGCAGTATTTT. Translated, it gives CASSYAERLARPDTQYF. This chain links TRBV6-2 or TRBV6-3 with TRBJ2-3, with 7 bases that match TRBD2. CDR1 and CDR2 from the germline V gene are MNHEY and SVGEGT. V lost 2 bases, J lost 6 bases, and 14 bases stayed unmatched. There are 17 residues in the CDR3.